This TCR beta chain derives from a study of T cells in Graves' hyperthyroidism and ophthalmopathy. This clonotype was detected ten times or more. Aged 18 to 65, the patients had hyperthyroidism that was newly diagnosed and had lasted under 2 months. CDR3 length: 13 amino acids. The V end was cut by 6 bases, the J end by 2 bases, with 10 bases between. CDR1 is SGHNT, CDR2 YENEEA, per germline. Amplification of TCR beta CDR3 regions was performed using RNA transcripts as template. First-round RT-PCR of the TCR CDR3 relied on the HTBI primer set. TCRdb passed the multiplex PCR reads through MiXCR, listing each CDR3 protein once. The sample consists of over 300,000 distinct CDR3 sequences, about 14% of them appearing once.

This TCR was recovered from an older woman with Graves' hyperthyroidism. The chain links TRBV11-3 to TRBJ2-5, with D unclear. Input material: blood. CDR3 residues: CASSGVVQETQYF. The CDR3 DNA is TGTGCCAGCAGTGGGGTAGTTCAAGAGACCCAGTACTTC.